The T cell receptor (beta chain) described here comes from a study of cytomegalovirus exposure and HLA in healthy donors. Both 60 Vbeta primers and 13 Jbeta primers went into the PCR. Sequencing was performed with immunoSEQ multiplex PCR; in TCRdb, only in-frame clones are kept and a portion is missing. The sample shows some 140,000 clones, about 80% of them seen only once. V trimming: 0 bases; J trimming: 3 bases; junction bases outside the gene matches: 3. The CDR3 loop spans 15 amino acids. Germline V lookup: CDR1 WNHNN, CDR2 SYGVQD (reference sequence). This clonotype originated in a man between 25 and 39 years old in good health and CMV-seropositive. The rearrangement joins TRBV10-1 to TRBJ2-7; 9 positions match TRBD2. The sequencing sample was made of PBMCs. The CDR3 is CASSESGSGSYEQYF. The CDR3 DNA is TGCGCCAGCAGTGAGTCGGGTAGCGGGAGCTACGAGCAGTACTTC.